This TCR beta chain derives from a study of preoperative IRX-2 immunotherapy in early breast cancer. Per the germline V gene, CDR1 is KGHSH and CDR2 is LQKENI. Between the trimmed V and J ends, which lost 5 bases and 7 bases, there was a span of 17 bases. This CDR3 contains 15 residues. Treatment: preoperative locoregional IRX-2 cytokine immunotherapy. Sequencing used immunoSEQ multiplex PCR; TCRdb keeps in-frame clones, though not all of them. The sample lists some 35,000 clones, roughly 80% seen once, with around 1.5% in the top ten. The material was lymph node tissue, obtained after IRX-2 immunotherapy. The clonotype comes from a human donor with breast cancer. The gene calls are TRBV18 and TRBJ1-4, with a tentative D call TRBD1 (5 bases). This chain's CDR3 is CASSFRTPTGEKLFF. The CDR3, as DNA: TGTGCCAGCTCATTCCGGACACCCACGGGTGAAAAACTGTTTTTT.